The rows below give T cell receptor beta chains drawn from one sample of a study of CD8 T cells in Susac syndrome. TCRdb re-analysed the immunoSEQ multiplex PCR reads in MiXCR, keeping a single row per CDR3 protein. The data contain 110,000 or so distinct CDR3 sequences, approximately 93% of them singletons. The sample consisted of CD4+ T cells from PBMCs. These receptors originate from a human donor with multiple sclerosis. Both conserved end residues are part of each CDR3. A D gene is named only where the DNA matches it firmly. Where a row states a size, it is once, few, many or the class of an expanded clone; other rows omit it.

CDR3nt: TGTGCCAGCAGTTCGGCCGGGACGGCGAACACTGAAGCTTTCTTT
CDR3aa: CASSSAGTANTEAFF
j_gene: TRBJ1-1
abundance: NA
d_gene: NA
v_gene: TRBV28

CDR3nt: TGTGCCAGTATACTCCAGGGTTTATGGACTGAAGCTTTCTTT
CDR3aa: CASILQGLWTEAFF
j_gene: TRBJ1-1
abundance: NA
d_gene: NA
v_gene: TRBV19

CDR3nt: TGCAGTGCTAGGGCGGGGGGACTGAACACCGGGGAGCTGTTTTTT
CDR3aa: CSARAGGLNTGELFF
j_gene: TRBJ2-2
abundance: NA
d_gene: TRBD2
v_gene: TRBV20-1

CDR3nt: TGCGCCAGCAGCTTCTCTGATGGCACTGAAGCTTTCTTT
CDR3aa: CASSFSDGTEAFF
j_gene: TRBJ1-1
abundance: NA
d_gene: NA
v_gene: TRBV5-1

CDR3nt: TGCAGCGTTGATGATTTCCAAGAGACCCAGTACTTC
CDR3aa: CSVDDFQETQYF
j_gene: TRBJ2-5
abundance: NA
d_gene: NA
v_gene: TRBV29-1

CDR3nt: TGTGCCAGCAGCCAAGATTGGGGGACAGGGGTTGGCTACACCTTC
CDR3aa: CASSQDWGTGVGYTF
j_gene: TRBJ1-2
abundance: NA
d_gene: TRBD1
v_gene: TRBV4-2

CDR3nt: TGTGCCAGCAGCTTAAATGGGGGTACCTACGAGCAGTACTTC
CDR3aa: CASSLNGGTYEQYF
j_gene: TRBJ2-7
abundance: NA
d_gene: NA
v_gene: TRBV7-3

CDR3nt: TGTGCCTGGAGCACGGACAGGGGGCTTCATTCACCCCTCCACTTT
CDR3aa: CAWSTDRGLHSPLHF
j_gene: TRBJ1-6
abundance: NA
d_gene: TRBD1
v_gene: TRBV30

CDR3nt: TGCGCCAGCAGCCATCCCGGACCCTCCTACGAGCAGTACTTC
CDR3aa: CASSHPGPSYEQYF
j_gene: TRBJ2-7
abundance: NA
d_gene: NA
v_gene: TRBV4-1

CDR3nt: TGTGCCACCAGCGCAGCCGGGGCCAACGTCCTGACTTTC
CDR3aa: CATSAAGANVLTF
j_gene: TRBJ2-6
abundance: few
d_gene: NA
v_gene: TRBV24-1

CDR3nt: TGTGCCAGCAGTTACAGGGGGAGCTATGGCTACACCTTC
CDR3aa: CASSYRGSYGYTF
j_gene: TRBJ1-2
abundance: NA
d_gene: TRBD1
v_gene: TRBV2

CDR3nt: TGCGCCAGCAGCTTTAGCGGGGGGGCTTACAATGAGCAGTTCTTC
CDR3aa: CASSFSGGAYNEQFF
j_gene: TRBJ2-1
abundance: few
d_gene: TRBD2
v_gene: TRBV5-1

CDR3nt: TGCAGTGCGGACTATGGCTACACCTTC
CDR3aa: CSADYGYTF
j_gene: TRBJ1-2
abundance: NA
d_gene: NA
v_gene: TRBV29-1

CDR3nt: TGCAGTGCTAGAGTGTTCGCCGGGGACCTCGTCCAGTACTTC
CDR3aa: CSARVFAGDLVQYF
j_gene: TRBJ2-5
abundance: NA
d_gene: NA
v_gene: TRBV20-1

CDR3nt: TGTGCCTGGAGTGCCGGCGGGGGAGATACGCAGTATTTT
CDR3aa: CAWSAGGGDTQYF
j_gene: TRBJ2-3
abundance: NA
d_gene: TRBD2
v_gene: TRBV30

CDR3nt: TGTGCCAGCAGGGCATTCGCGAACACCGGGGAGCTGTTTTTT
CDR3aa: CASRAFANTGELFF
j_gene: TRBJ2-2
abundance: NA
d_gene: NA
v_gene: TRBV25-1

CDR3nt: TGCGCCAGCAGCCAAGAAGCTGGACACCCACGAAACGAGCAGTACTTC
CDR3aa: CASSQEAGHPRNEQYF
j_gene: TRBJ2-7
abundance: NA
d_gene: NA
v_gene: TRBV4-1

CDR3nt: TGTGCCAGCAGCCGTGGGACTAGCGGGGGGGCCTACGAGCAGTACTTC
CDR3aa: CASSRGTSGGAYEQYF
j_gene: TRBJ2-7
abundance: NA
d_gene: TRBD2
v_gene: TRBV3-1

CDR3nt: TGCGCCAGCAGCTTGGTACGGGGGGCTGGGGCCAACGTCCTGACTTTC
CDR3aa: CASSLVRGAGANVLTF
j_gene: TRBJ2-6
abundance: NA
d_gene: TRBD2
v_gene: TRBV5-1

CDR3nt: TGTGCCAGCAGCCCGAGGGACAGGGGAACTGAAGCTTTCTTT
CDR3aa: CASSPRDRGTEAFF
j_gene: TRBJ1-1
abundance: NA
d_gene: TRBD1
v_gene: TRBV3-1

CDR3nt: TGCGCCAGCAGCTTCGGGACTAGCGGGAGCCCTTCCAACTTC
CDR3aa: CASSFGTSGSPSNF
j_gene: TRBJ2-7
abundance: NA
d_gene: TRBD2
v_gene: TRBV5-1

CDR3nt: TGTGCCAGCAGTTTGGAAGATTATGGCTACACCTTC
CDR3aa: CASSLEDYGYTF
j_gene: TRBJ1-2
abundance: NA
d_gene: NA
v_gene: TRBV12-3/TRBV12-4

CDR3nt: TGTGCCAGCAGCCTGAAGACAGGGCCTAACTATGGCTACACCTTC
CDR3aa: CASSLKTGPNYGYTF
j_gene: TRBJ1-2
abundance: NA
d_gene: TRBD1
v_gene: TRBV7-2

CDR3nt: TGTGCCAGCAGCCAAGAAGCCCCGGGCAGGACCCAGTACTTC
CDR3aa: CASSQEAPGRTQYF
j_gene: TRBJ2-5
abundance: NA
d_gene: NA
v_gene: TRBV3-1

CDR3nt: TGTGCCTGGGGAGTCGTTACAGGGAAAAGGACAAAAGACTATGGCTACACCTTC
CDR3aa: CAWGVVTGKRTKDYGYTF
j_gene: TRBJ1-2
abundance: NA
d_gene: NA
v_gene: TRBV30

CDR3nt: TGTGCCAGCAGTGAGTGGAGACAGACGCAAGATGAGCAGTTCTTC
CDR3aa: CASSEWRQTQDEQFF
j_gene: TRBJ2-1
abundance: NA
d_gene: NA
v_gene: TRBV2

CDR3nt: TGCGCCAGCAATCCGGACAGGAGGAACACTGAAGCTTTCTTT
CDR3aa: CASNPDRRNTEAFF
j_gene: TRBJ1-1
abundance: NA
d_gene: TRBD1
v_gene: TRBV23-1

CDR3nt: TGTGCCAGCAGCTTATTTTCGGGACCTGTCTACGAGCAGTACTTC
CDR3aa: CASSLFSGPVYEQYF
j_gene: TRBJ2-7
abundance: NA
d_gene: NA
v_gene: TRBV7-2

CDR3nt: TGTGCCAGTAGTATCCGGGACAGGGGGCGGGACACTGAAGCTTTCTTT
CDR3aa: CASSIRDRGRDTEAFF
j_gene: TRBJ1-1
abundance: NA
d_gene: TRBD1
v_gene: TRBV19

CDR3nt: TGTGCCAGCAGTTTACTGAGACAGGGGGCGACATACGAGCAGTACTTC
CDR3aa: CASSLLRQGATYEQYF
j_gene: TRBJ2-7
abundance: NA
d_gene: TRBD1
v_gene: TRBV12-3/TRBV12-4

CDR3nt: TGCAGCGCTTCGACAGGGTTCCAAGAGACCCAGTACTTC
CDR3aa: CSASTGFQETQYF
j_gene: TRBJ2-5
abundance: NA
d_gene: TRBD1
v_gene: TRBV29-1

CDR3nt: TGTGCCAGCAGTTCCCCGGGACAGGGGAGGCCTGAAGCTTTCTTT
CDR3aa: CASSSPGQGRPEAFF
j_gene: TRBJ1-1
abundance: few
d_gene: TRBD1
v_gene: TRBV6-2/TRBV6-3

CDR3nt: TGTGCCACCTCTCCCAGGACCTCTGGGAACACCATATATTTT
CDR3aa: CATSPRTSGNTIYF
j_gene: TRBJ1-3
abundance: once
d_gene: NA
v_gene: TRBV2

CDR3nt: TGTGCCAACGGCCCCACTACCTACGAGCAGTACTTC
CDR3aa: CANGPTTYEQYF
j_gene: TRBJ2-7
abundance: NA
d_gene: NA
v_gene: TRBV10-3

CDR3nt: TGCGCCACCCAGGGGGCCACCGGGGAGCTGTTTTTT
CDR3aa: CATQGATGELFF
j_gene: TRBJ2-2
abundance: once
d_gene: TRBD1
v_gene: TRBV23-1

CDR3nt: TGTGCCAGCAGCTTGACAGGGAGTGAGCCCCAGCATTTT
CDR3aa: CASSLTGSEPQHF
j_gene: TRBJ1-5
abundance: NA
d_gene: TRBD1
v_gene: TRBV7-3

CDR3nt: TGTGCCAGCAGCCGCATAGGGGCCGTTAGCTACGAGCAGTACTTC
CDR3aa: CASSRIGAVSYEQYF
j_gene: TRBJ2-7
abundance: NA
d_gene: NA
v_gene: TRBV13

CDR3nt: TGTGCCATCAGGATACCGGGACTAAACTACTTCAAAGAGACCCAGTACTTC
CDR3aa: CAIRIPGLNYFKETQYF
j_gene: TRBJ2-5
abundance: NA
d_gene: TRBD2
v_gene: TRBV10-3

CDR3nt: TGTGCCAGTAGTCAAAGGGACTACCTCCCTAACAATGAGCAGTTCTTC
CDR3aa: CASSQRDYLPNNEQFF
j_gene: TRBJ2-1
abundance: NA
d_gene: TRBD2
v_gene: TRBV19

CDR3nt: TGCGCCAGCAGCTTGGGAGGTTCAAGTGAAGCTTTCTTT
CDR3aa: CASSLGGSSEAFF
j_gene: TRBJ1-1
abundance: once
d_gene: NA
v_gene: TRBV5-1

CDR3nt: TGTGCCAGCAGCGCACAGGGGGCAGATACGCAGTATTTT
CDR3aa: CASSAQGADTQYF
j_gene: TRBJ2-3
abundance: NA
d_gene: TRBD1
v_gene: TRBV13

CDR3nt: TGCAGTGCTAATATAGCGGGGGGGCCTGTTGAGCAGTTCTTC
CDR3aa: CSANIAGGPVEQFF
j_gene: TRBJ2-1
abundance: NA
d_gene: TRBD2
v_gene: TRBV20-1

CDR3nt: TGTGCCAGCCCGGACAGGGGTCCCGCAAAAGAGACCCAGTACTTC
CDR3aa: CASPDRGPAKETQYF
j_gene: TRBJ2-5
abundance: NA
d_gene: TRBD1
v_gene: TRBV7-2

CDR3nt: TGTGCCTGGAGTGTAGGGGGGACCGGGGGTGAGCAGTTCTTC
CDR3aa: CAWSVGGTGGEQFF
j_gene: TRBJ2-1
abundance: NA
d_gene: NA
v_gene: TRBV30

CDR3nt: TGCGCCAGCACTACGTCGGAGTTCCAGGGGAAGGGATCCTACGAGCAGTACTTC
CDR3aa: CASTTSEFQGKGSYEQYF
j_gene: TRBJ2-7
abundance: NA
d_gene: NA
v_gene: TRBV5-1

CDR3nt: TGTGCCAGCAGCTTAGATGGACGGCCACCGGATAGCGGTTCCGGGGAGCTGTTTTTT
CDR3aa: CASSLDGRPPDSGSGELFF
j_gene: TRBJ2-2
abundance: few
d_gene: NA
v_gene: TRBV11-2

CDR3nt: TGTGCCAGCAGCTTAGTCCGGGGGGGCGCCTACGAGCAGTACTTC
CDR3aa: CASSLVRGGAYEQYF
j_gene: TRBJ2-7
abundance: few
d_gene: TRBD2
v_gene: TRBV7-9

CDR3nt: TGTGCCTGGATCCAACACGGATCACCCCTCCACTTT
CDR3aa: CAWIQHGSPLHF
j_gene: TRBJ1-6
abundance: NA
d_gene: NA
v_gene: TRBV30

CDR3nt: TGTGCCAGCAGCCCCCGAGACAGGAAGGGCAACGAGCAGTACTTC
CDR3aa: CASSPRDRKGNEQYF
j_gene: TRBJ2-7
abundance: NA
d_gene: NA
v_gene: TRBV7-3

CDR3nt: TGTGCCAGCTCATCCGGACAGGGTGGCTATGGCTACACCTTC
CDR3aa: CASSSGQGGYGYTF
j_gene: TRBJ1-2
abundance: few
d_gene: TRBD1
v_gene: TRBV18

CDR3nt: TGTGCCAGCAGTCGGGACCCTGCGAACACCGGGGAGCTGTTTTTT
CDR3aa: CASSRDPANTGELFF
j_gene: TRBJ2-2
abundance: NA
d_gene: NA
v_gene: TRBV11-2